One and the same sample provided the 5 T cell receptor beta chains below, sequenced in a study of blood T cells in healthy people across ages. For the second PCR, which ran for roughly 6 to 11 cycles, a sample-barcoded 5' primer and a J-beta primer mix were used. TCRdb passed the 5' RACE reads through MiXCR, listing each CDR3 protein once. This table has about 290,000 distinct CDR3 sequences, roughly 26% appearing once. Sample: blood. The receptors were gathered from a woman aged 70-85 years in good health.

The CDR3 sequence is CASSPMVPLTGDYEQYF. The CDR3 region has the DNA TGTGCCAGCTCACCGATGGTTCCCCTGACAGGGGACTACGAGCAGTACTTC. V usage is TRBV18 and J usage is TRBJ2-7; 8 positions agree with TRBD1. J was trimmed by 3 bases and V by 3 bases; bases with no gene match: 13. The CDR3 runs to 17 residues. Germline CDR1 and CDR2: KGHSH and LQKENI.

This clonotype appeared a few times. The CDR3 region is CASSLDGNREETQYF. CDR3 in DNA: TGTGCCAGCAGCTTAGATGGAAATAGAGAAGAGACCCAGTACTTC. The chain has TRBV7-8 and TRBJ2-5; D unclear. The germline gives CDR1 SGHVS, CDR2 FQNEAQ. This CDR3 has 15 residues. V gave up 1 base and J gave up 3 bases, with 12 bases separating them.

The chain carries TRBV11-2 and TRBJ2-1; D is uncertain. The CDR3 sequence is 15 residues long. V shed 6 bases and J shed 0 bases, with 12 bases lying between them. Germline V gene data show CDR1 as SGHAT and CDR2 as FQNNGV. This chain's CDR3 is CASSPKLPSYNEQFF. CDR3 nucleotides: TGTGCCAGCAGTCCGAAACTACCCTCCTACAATGAGCAGTTCTTC.

CDR3 DNA sequence: TGTGCCAGCAGTTCCCAAACAGGGGCCTTCTACGAGCAGTACTTC. Its protein is CASSSQTGAFYEQYF. The V call is TRBV28, the J call TRBJ2-7; 7 nucleotides match TRBD1. The V gene end was trimmed by 4 bases and the J gene end by 3 bases; junction bases not matched to a gene: 9. Germline CDR1 and CDR2: MDHEN and SYDVKM. This CDR3 contains 15 residues.

This chain links TRBV24-1 with TRBJ1-1; D is unclear. The CDR3 spans 11 residues. V was clipped by 5 bases and J by 7 bases, with 7 bases between them. Germline V gene sequence: CDR1 KGHDR, CDR2 SFDVKD. As DNA, the CDR3 is TGTGCCACCAGTGTCGGTCTTGAAGCTTTCTTT. It is translated as CATSVGLEAFF.